This is a list of T cell receptor beta chains from one sample in a study of blood T cell repertoires in COVID-19. Produced via immunoSEQ multiplex PCR; TCRdb's table is partial and in-frame only. The repertoire holds around 50,000 clones, roughly 88% seen once, with approximately 3.4% in the top ten. Material: peripheral blood. Receptors were obtained from a human donor in a cohort sampled during active COVID-19. CDR3s leave out the opening cysteine and the closing phenylalanine or tryptophan.

TRBV29-1	SAAPPNEQF
TRBV19	ASSIVGAPGETQY
TRBV4-1	ASSQEWGAFTTGWVGTQY
TRBV27	ASSLSTQGWGTEAF
TRBV4-1	ASSLTHRGSNTGELF
TRBV3-1/TRBV3-2	ASSPRQGSYEQY
TRBV5-1	ASSPGTGKYYEQY
TRBV11-2	ASSPGQGFNEQY
TRBV5-4	ASSGQPGQENNEQF
TRBV27	ASRPPGGYNEQF
TRBV6-2/TRBV6-3	ASSHDRGREKLF
TRBV5-4	ASSFFWAASYNEQF
TRBV27	ASSRYGYSEQY
TRBV5-6	ASSYLPGQAVGYT
TRBV5-1	ASSPQTGSVEAF
TRBV15	ATQRGLGEYNEQF
TRBV29-1	SVEIPGQGSNEKLF
TRBV24-1	ATSDPQGSSYNEQF
TRBV3-1/TRBV3-2	ASSPASITNQPQH
TRBV6-1	ASSEQGNYGYT
TRBV11-2	ASSLDRETQY
TRBV28	ASSLGSGTYEQY
TRBV7-2	ASSRAGGTEAF
TRBV28	ASTFGRGTYEQY
TRBV7-8	ASSIVGTTRGETQY
TRBV5-1	ASSLLGADTDTQY
TRBV7-9	ASSLGDRGNSPLH
TRBV18	ASSRIGVTEAF
TRBV5-1	ASSLGQFGTGELF
TRBV4-1	ASSQDLGGTTIY
TRBV12-5	ASGLSGGPYNEQF
TRBV6-1	ASSEANTRSPGELF
TRBV7-3	ASSPSTGRAGETQY
TRBV28	ASSPLGGRNTIY
TRBV12-3/TRBV12-4	ASSLGAPGELF
TRBV12-1	ASSFARARTGGAGANVLT
TRBV2	ASTTEPGQGRSHEQY
TRBV5-1	ASSRSSFTDTQY
TRBV10-2	ASTLAGGSRTGELF
TRBV5-4	ASSRDSHQPQH
TRBV9	ASSGPGQGSGKHEQY
TRBV6-5	ASSYSRLAGETQY
TRBV13	ASSRSTALAKNIQY
TRBV28	ASSLGQGSSNEQF
TRBV10-1	ASRNGTSRKETQY
TRBV10-3	AISSVDRGVYGYT
TRBV30	AWSVQLAGAYEQY
TRBV14	ASSQRTQVYYGYT
TRBV6-6	ASSYPGSGPDNEQF
TRBV7-9	ASSPRLAGEYYNEQF
TRBV24-1	ATSDDGTSGKLYNEQF
TRBV11-2	ASSRTGGNQPQH
TRBV27	ASAPGTSKNTQY
TRBV7-9	ASSLEGLETDTQY
TRBV11-3	ASSYRGAGGHEQY
TRBV7-9	ASSFDRITGELF
TRBV12-2	ASRLASQGAYEQY
TRBV6-6	ASINTYNSPLH
TRBV9	ASSVDPTSGTSYEQY
TRBV20-1	SARGDSEQF